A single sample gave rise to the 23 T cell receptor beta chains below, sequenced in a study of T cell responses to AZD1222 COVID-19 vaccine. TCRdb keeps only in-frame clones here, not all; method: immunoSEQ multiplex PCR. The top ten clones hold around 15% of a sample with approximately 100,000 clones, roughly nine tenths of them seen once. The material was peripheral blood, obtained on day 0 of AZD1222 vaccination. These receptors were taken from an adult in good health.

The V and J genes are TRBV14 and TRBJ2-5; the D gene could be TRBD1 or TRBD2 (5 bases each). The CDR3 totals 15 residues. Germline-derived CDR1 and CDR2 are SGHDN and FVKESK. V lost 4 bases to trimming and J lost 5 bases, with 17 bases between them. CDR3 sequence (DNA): TGTGCCAGCAGCCCCTGGGGGATAAACGGGGAGACCCAGTACTTC. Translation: CASSPWGINGETQYF. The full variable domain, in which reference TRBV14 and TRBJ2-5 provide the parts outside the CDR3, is EAGVTQFPSHSVIEKGQTVTLRCDPISGHDNLYWYRRVMGKEIKFLLHFVKESKQDESGMPNNRFLAERTGGTYSTLKVQPAELEDSGVYFCASSPWGINGETQYFGPGTRLLVL.

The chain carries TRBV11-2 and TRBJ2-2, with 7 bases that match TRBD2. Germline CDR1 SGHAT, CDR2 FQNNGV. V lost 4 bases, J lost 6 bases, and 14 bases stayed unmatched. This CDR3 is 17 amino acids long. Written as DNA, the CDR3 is TGTGCCAGCAGCTACGTGAGCTGGGGGAGGGCGGCCGGGGAGCTGTTTTTT. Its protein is CASSYVSWGRAAGELFF.

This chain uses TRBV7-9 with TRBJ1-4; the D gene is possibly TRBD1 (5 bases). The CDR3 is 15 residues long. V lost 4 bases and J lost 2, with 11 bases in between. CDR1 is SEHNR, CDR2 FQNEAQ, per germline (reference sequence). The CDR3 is CASSSQGPTNEKLFF. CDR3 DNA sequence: TGTGCCAGCAGCTCGCAGGGCCCTACTAATGAAAAACTGTTTTTT.

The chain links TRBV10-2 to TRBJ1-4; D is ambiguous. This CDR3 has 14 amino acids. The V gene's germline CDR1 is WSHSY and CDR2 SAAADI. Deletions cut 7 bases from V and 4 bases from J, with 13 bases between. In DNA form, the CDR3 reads TGCGCCAGCAAAAGCCCGGGAGATAATGAAAAACTGTTTTTT. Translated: CASKSPGDNEKLFF.

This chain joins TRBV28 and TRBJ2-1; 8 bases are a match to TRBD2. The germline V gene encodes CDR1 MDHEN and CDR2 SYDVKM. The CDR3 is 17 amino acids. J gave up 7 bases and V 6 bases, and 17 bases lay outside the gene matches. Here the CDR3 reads CASSRIRAGEERNEQFF. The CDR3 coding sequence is TGTGCCAGCAGCCGAATCCGAGCGGGAGAGGAACGAAATGAGCAGTTCTTC.

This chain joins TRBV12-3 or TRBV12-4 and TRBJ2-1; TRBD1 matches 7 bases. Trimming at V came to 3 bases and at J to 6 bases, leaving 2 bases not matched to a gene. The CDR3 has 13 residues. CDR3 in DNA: TGTGCCAGCAGTTTGGGACAGTTCAATGAGCAGTTCTTC. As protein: CASSLGQFNEQFF.

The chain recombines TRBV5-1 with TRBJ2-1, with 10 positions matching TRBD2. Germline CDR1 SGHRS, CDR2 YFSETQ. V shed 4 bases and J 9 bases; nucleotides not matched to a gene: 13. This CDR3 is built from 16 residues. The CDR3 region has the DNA TGCGCCAGCAGCCCGGGGCCAGCGGGGGGGCAGTTTGAGCAGTTCTTC. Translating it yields CASSPGPAGGQFEQFF.

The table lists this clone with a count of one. CDR3 bases: TGTGCCAGCAGCCTATGGACAGGAGCTAACTATGGCTACACCTTC. It codes for CASSLWTGANYGYTF. This chain joins TRBV5-5 and TRBJ1-2; 7 nucleotides align to TRBD1. Germline assignment: CDR1 SGHKS and CDR2 YYEKEE (reference sequence). V lost 4 bases to trimming and J lost 0 bases; unmatched junction nucleotides: 6. The CDR3 contains 15 residues.

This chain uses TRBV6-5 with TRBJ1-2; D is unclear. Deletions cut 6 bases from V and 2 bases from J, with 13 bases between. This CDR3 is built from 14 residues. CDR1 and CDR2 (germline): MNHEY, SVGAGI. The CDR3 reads CASRPDAWNYGYTF. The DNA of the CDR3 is TGTGCCAGCAGACCTGACGCCTGGAACTATGGCTACACCTTC.

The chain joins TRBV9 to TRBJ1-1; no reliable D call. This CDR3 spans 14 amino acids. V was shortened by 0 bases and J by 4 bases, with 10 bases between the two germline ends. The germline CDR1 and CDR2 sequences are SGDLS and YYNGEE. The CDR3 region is CASSVDGVGTEAFF. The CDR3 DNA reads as TGTGCCAGCAGCGTAGATGGGGTGGGCACTGAAGCTTTCTTT. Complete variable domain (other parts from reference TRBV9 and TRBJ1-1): DSGVTQTPKHLITATGQRVTLRCSPRSGDLSVYWYQQSLDQGLQFLIQYYNGEERAKGNILERFSAQQFPDLHSELNLSSLELGDSALYFCASSVDGVGTEAFFGQGTRLTVV.

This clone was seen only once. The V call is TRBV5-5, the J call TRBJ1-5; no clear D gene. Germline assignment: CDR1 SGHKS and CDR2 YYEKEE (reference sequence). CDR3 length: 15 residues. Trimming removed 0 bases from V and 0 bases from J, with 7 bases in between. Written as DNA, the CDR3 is TGTGCCAGCAGCTTGGGACATGATAGCAATCAGCCCCAGCATTTT. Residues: CASSLGHDSNQPQHF.

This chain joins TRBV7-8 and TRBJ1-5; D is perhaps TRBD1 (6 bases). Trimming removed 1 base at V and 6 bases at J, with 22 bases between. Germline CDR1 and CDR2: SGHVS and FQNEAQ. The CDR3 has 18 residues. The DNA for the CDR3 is TGTGCCAGCAGCTTAGTGTTGGGGGGGCCCGTTGGGGGTCAGCCCCAGCATTTT. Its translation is CASSLVLGGPVGGQPQHF.

The chain's CDR3 is CSGRAISEQYF. CDR3 sequence (DNA): TGCAGTGGCAGAGCGATTTCGGAGCAGTACTTC. V usage is TRBV20-1 and J usage is TRBJ2-7; D remains unclear. The CDR3 has 11 residues. Between the trimmed V and J ends, which lost 7 bases and 7 bases, there was a span of 14 bases. Germline values: CDR1 DFQATT, CDR2 SNEGSKA (reference sequence).

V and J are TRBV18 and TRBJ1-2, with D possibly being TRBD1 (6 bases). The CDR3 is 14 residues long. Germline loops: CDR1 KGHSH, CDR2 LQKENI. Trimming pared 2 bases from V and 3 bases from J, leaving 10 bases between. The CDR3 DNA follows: TGTGCCAGCTCACCAGTACAGGGTCACTATGGCTACACCTTC. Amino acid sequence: CASSPVQGHYGYTF.

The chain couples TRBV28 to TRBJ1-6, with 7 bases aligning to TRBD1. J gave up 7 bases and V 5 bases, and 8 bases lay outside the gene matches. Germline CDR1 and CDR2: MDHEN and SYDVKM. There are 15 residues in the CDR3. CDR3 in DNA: TGTGCCAGCAGTATCACAGGGGAGGGGAATTCACCCCTCCACTTT. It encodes CASSITGEGNSPLHF.

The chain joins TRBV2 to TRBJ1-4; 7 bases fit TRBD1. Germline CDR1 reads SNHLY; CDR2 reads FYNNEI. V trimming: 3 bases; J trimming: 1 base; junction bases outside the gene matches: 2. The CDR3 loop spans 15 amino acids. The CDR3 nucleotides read TGTGCCAGCAGTGAGCAGGGGGGAACTAATGAAAAACTGTTTTTT. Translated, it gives CASSEQGGTNEKLFF.

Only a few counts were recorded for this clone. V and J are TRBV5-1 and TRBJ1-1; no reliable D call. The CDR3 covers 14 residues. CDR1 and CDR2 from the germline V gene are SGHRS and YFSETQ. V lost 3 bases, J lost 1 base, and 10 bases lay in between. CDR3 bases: TGCGCCAGCAGCTCCGCTTACAGGAACACTGAAGCTTTCTTT. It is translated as CASSSAYRNTEAFF.

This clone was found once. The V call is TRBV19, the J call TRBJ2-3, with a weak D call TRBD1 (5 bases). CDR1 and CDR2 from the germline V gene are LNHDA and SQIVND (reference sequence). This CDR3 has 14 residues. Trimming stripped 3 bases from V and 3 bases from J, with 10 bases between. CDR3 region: CASSIQGITDTQYF. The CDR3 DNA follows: TGTGCCAGTAGTATCCAGGGAATAACAGATACGCAGTATTTT.

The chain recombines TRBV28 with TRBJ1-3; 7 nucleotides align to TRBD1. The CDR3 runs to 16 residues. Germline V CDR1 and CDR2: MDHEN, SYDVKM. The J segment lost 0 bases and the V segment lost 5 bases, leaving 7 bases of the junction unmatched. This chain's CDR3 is CASSIVTGHSGNTIYF. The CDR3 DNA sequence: TGTGCCAGCAGTATCGTGACAGGGCACTCTGGAAACACCATATATTTT.

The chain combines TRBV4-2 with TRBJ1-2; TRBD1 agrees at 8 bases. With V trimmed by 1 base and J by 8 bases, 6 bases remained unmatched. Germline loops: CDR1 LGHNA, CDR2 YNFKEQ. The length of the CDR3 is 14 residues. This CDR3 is CASSQAQGARGYTF. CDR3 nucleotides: TGTGCCAGCAGCCAAGCTCAGGGGGCGAGAGGCTACACCTTC.

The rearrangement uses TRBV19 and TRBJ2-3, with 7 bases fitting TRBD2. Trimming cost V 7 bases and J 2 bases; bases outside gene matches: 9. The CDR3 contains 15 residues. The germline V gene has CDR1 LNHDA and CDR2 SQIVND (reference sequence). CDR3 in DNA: TGTGCCAGTAACCGCGGGGACTATCTCACAGATACGCAGTATTTT. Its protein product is CASNRGDYLTDTQYF.

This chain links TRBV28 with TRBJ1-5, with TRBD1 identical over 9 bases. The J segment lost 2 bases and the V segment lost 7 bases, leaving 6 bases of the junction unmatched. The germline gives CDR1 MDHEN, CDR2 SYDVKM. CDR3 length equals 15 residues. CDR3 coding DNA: TGTGCCAGCATCACAGGGGGCGGGGGCAATCAGCCCCAGCATTTT. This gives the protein CASITGGGGNQPQHF.

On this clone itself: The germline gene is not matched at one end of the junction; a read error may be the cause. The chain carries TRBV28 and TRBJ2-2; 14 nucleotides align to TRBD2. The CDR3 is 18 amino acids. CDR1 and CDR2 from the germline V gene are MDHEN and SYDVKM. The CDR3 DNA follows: TGTGCCAGCAGTTCGGGGACTAGCGGGAGCCGGAACGCCGGGGAGCTGTTTTTT. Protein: CASSSGTSGSRNAGELFF.